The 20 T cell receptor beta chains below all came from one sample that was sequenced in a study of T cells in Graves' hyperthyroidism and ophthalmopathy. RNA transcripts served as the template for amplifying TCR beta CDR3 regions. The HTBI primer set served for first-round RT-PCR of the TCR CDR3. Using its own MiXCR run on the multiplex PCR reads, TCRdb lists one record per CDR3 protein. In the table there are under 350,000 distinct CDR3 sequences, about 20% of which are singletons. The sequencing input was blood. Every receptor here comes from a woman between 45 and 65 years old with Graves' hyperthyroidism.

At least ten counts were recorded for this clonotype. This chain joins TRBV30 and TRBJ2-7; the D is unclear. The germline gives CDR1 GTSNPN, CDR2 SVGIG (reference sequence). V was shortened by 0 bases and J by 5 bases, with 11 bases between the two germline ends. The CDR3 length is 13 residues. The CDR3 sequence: CAWSVSSFHEQYF. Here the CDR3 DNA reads TGTGCCTGGAGTGTTAGCTCTTTCCACGAGCAGTACTTC.

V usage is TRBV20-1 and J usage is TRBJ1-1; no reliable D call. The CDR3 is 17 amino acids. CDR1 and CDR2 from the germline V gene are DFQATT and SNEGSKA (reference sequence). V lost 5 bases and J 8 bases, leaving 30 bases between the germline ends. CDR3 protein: CSAPVSRRRTVGVEAFF. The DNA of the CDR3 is TGCAGTGCTCCGGTATCGAGGCGGCGAACCGTCGGAGTCGAAGCTTTCTTT.

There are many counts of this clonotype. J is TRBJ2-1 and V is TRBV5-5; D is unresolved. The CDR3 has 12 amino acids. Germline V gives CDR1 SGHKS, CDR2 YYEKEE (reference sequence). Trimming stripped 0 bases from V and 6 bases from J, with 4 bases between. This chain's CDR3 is CASSLDSNEQFF. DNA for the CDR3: TGTGCCAGCAGCTTGGACAGCAATGAGCAGTTCTTC.

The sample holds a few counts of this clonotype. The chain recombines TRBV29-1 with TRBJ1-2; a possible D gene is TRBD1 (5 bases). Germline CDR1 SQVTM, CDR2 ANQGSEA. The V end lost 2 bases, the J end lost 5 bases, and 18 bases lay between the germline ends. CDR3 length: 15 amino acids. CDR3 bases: TGCAGCGTTGAAACCCCGGGACCGATGGGGTATGGCTACACCTTC. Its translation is CSVETPGPMGYGYTF. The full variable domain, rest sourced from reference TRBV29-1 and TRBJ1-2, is SAVISQKPSRDICQRGTSLTIQCQVDSQVTMMFWYRQQPGQSLTLIATANQGSEATYESGFVIDKFPISRPNLTFSTLTVSNMSPEDSSIYLCSVETPGPMGYGYTFGSGTRLTVV.

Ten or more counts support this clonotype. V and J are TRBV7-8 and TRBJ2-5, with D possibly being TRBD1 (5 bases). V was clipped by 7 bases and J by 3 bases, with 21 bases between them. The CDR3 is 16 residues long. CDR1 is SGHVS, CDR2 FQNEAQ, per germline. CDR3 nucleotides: TGTGCCAGCACCCAGGGCACTACAGATGGAAAAGAGACCCAGTACTTC. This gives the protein CASTQGTTDGKETQYF.

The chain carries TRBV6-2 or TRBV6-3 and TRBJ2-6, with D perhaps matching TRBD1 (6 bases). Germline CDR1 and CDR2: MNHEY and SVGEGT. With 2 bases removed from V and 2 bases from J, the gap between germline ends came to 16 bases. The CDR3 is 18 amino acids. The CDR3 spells CASSYGETGAAGANVLTF. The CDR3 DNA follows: TGTGCCAGCAGTTACGGGGAGACAGGAGCTGCTGGGGCCAACGTCCTGACTTTC.

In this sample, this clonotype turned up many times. CDR3 protein: CASSPLGLPEKLFF. For the CDR3, the DNA is TGTGCCAGCAGCCCCCTGGGACTCCCTGAAAAACTGTTTTTT. The chain has TRBV13 and TRBJ1-4; D perhaps matches TRBD1 (5 bases). This CDR3 is built from 14 residues. Trimming removed 5 bases at V and 7 bases at J, with 14 bases between. Germline loops: CDR1 PRHDT, CDR2 FYEKMQ (reference sequence).

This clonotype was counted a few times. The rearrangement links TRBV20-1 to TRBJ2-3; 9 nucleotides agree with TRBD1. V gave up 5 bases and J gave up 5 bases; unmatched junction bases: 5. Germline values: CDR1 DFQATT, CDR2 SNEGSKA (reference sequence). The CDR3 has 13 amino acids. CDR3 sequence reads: CSAPRQGVDTQYF. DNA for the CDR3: TGCAGTGCTCCCCGACAGGGGGTAGATACGCAGTATTTT.

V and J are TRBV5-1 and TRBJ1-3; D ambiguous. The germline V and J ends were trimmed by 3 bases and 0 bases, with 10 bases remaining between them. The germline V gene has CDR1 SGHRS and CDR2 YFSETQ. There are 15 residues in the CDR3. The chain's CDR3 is CASSSTVGSGNTIYF. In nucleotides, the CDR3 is TGCGCCAGCAGCTCTACAGTGGGCTCTGGAAACACCATATATTTT.

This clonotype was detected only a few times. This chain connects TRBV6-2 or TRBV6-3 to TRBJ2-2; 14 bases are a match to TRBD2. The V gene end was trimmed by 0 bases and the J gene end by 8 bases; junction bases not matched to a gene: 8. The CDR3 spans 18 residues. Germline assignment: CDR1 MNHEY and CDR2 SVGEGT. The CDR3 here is CASSYSDGLAGGGGELFF. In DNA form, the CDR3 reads TGTGCCAGCAGTTACTCTGACGGACTAGCGGGAGGTGGAGGGGAGCTGTTTTTT.

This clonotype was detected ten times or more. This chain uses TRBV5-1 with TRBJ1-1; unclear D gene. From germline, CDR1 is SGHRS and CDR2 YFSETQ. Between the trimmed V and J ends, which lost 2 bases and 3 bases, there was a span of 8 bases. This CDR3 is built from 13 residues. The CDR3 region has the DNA TGCGCCAGCAGCTTTAAAGCGGACACTGAAGCTTTCTTT. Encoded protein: CASSFKADTEAFF.

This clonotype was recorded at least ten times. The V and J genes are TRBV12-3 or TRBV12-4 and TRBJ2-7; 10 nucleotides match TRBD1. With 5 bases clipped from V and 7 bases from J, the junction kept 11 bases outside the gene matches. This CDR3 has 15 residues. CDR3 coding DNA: TGTGCCAGCAGTCCGTCCGGGACAGGGGCGGGTGAGCAGTACTTC. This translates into CASSPSGTGAGEQYF.

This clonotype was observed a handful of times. This CDR3 reads CASGGQESFTDTQYF. CDR3 sequence (DNA): TGTGCCAGCGGTGGACAAGAAAGTTTCACAGATACGCAGTATTTT. The chain carries TRBV28 and TRBJ2-3; D might be TRBD1 (5 bases). The length of the CDR3 is 15 residues. Deletions cut 8 bases from V and 2 bases from J, with 17 bases between. Per germline, CDR1 MDHEN and CDR2 SYDVKM.

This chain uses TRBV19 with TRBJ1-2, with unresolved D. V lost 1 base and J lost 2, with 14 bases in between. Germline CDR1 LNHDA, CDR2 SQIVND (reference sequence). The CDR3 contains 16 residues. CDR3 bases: TGTGCCAGTAGTATAGCCCATCTCCAAATGAACTATGGCTACACCTTC. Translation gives CASSIAHLQMNYGYTF.

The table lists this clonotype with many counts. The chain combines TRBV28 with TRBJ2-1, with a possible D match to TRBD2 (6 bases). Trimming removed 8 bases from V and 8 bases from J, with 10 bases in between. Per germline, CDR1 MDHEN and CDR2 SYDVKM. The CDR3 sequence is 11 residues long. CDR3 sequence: CASVREYEQFF. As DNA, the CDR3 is TGTGCCAGCGTCCGGGAGTATGAGCAGTTCTTC.

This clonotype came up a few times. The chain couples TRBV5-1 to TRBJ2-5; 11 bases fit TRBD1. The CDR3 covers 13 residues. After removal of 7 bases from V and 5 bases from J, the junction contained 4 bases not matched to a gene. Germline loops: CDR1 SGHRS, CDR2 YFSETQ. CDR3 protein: CASGGQGGETQYF. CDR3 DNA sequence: TGCGCCAGCGGGGGACAGGGGGGGGAGACCCAGTACTTC.

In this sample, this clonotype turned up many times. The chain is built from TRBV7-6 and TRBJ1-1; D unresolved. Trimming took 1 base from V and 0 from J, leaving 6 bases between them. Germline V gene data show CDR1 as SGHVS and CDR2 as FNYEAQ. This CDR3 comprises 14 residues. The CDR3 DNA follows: TGTGCCAGCAGCTTAGAAGCAGTGAACACTGAAGCTTTCTTT. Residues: CASSLEAVNTEAFF.

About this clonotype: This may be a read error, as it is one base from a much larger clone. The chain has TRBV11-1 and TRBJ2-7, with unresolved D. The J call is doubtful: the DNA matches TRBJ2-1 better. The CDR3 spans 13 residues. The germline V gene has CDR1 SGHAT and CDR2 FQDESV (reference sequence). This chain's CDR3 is CASSPATSYEQFF. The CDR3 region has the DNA TGTGCCAGCAGTCCCGCAACCTCCTACGAGCAGTTCTTC.

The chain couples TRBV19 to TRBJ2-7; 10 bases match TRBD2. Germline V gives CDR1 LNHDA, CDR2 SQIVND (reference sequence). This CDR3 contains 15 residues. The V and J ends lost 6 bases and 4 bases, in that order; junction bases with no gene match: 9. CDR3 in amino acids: CASSGTSDKVYEQYF. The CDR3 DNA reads TGTGCCAGTAGCGGGACTAGCGACAAGGTTTACGAGCAGTACTTC.

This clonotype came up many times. CDR3: CASSRAGIRNQPQHF. DNA for the CDR3: TGTGCCAGCAGTAGGGCGGGGATCCGCAATCAGCCCCAGCATTTT. This chain connects TRBV12-3 or TRBV12-4 to TRBJ1-5; no definite D call. Trimming pared 5 bases from V and 2 bases from J, leaving 13 bases between. The CDR3 length is 15 residues.